Detailed here is one T cell receptor (beta chain). Its target is not known. The data stem from a study of cytomegalovirus exposure and HLA in healthy donors. As for the study in general: The same platform was used for the roughly 110 validation repertoires as for the approximately 730 first-cohort repertoires, as reported in a later analysis.

Sequencing was performed with immunoSEQ multiplex PCR; in TCRdb, only in-frame clones are kept and a portion is missing. Of about 250,000 clones in the sample, less than 90% are singletons; the top ten hold about 12%. Study observations and caveats: Subsequent analysis showed first-cohort TCR clusters tending to co-occur in more than 90 validation repertoires. The study put around 180 TCR beta chains on its list as cytomegalovirus-associated.

Sequencing was performed on PBMCs. The TCR comes from a man younger than 35 in good health and CMV-seropositive.

DNA of the CDR3: TGTGCCAGCAGTTCTCTCGACCTCCGGGGGGATCAGCCCCAGCATTTT. Its translation: CASSSLDLRGDQPQHF. V usage is TRBV28 and J usage is TRBJ1-5; possibly TRBD1 for D (5 bases). V lost 4 bases and J lost 5, with 18 bases in between. This CDR3 is 16 amino acids long. Per germline, CDR1 MDHEN and CDR2 SYDVKM.